The 14 T cell receptor beta chains given below trace back to one sample, sequenced in a study of T cells expressing NK-cell markers. TCRdb derives one entry per CDR3 protein from the 5' RACE reads, leaving out DNA. The sample's table shows 200,000 to 300,000 distinct CDR3 sequences. The sequencing input was blood T cells: a sorted CD56 or NKG2C T cell subset, CD4+ or CD8+ T cells, or bulk PBMC T cells (not recorded which). The receptors come from a man aged 18 to 29 in good health.

The chain uses TRBV24-1 and TRBJ2-1; as DNA is missing, the TRBD1 call by TCRdb cannot be tested. This CDR3 is built from 17 residues. Germline values: CDR1 KGHDR, CDR2 SFDVKD. The CDR3 region is CATSDALGIGSYNEQFF.

The CDR3 sequence is CASSFGPRMNTEAFF. The gene calls are TRBV12-3 or TRBV12-4 and TRBJ1-1. This CDR3 region has 15 residues.

The chain is built from TRBV20-1 and TRBJ2-5; with no DNA, the TCRdb D assignment of TRBD1 cannot be verified. CDR1 and CDR2 from the germline V gene are DFQATT and SNEGSKA (reference sequence). This CDR3 has 14 amino acids. The CDR3 reads CSARRREREETQYF.

The chain carries TRBV23-1 and TRBJ2-7; there is no DNA to check the TCRdb D call of TRBD2. TRBV23-1 is an open reading frame whose function is uncertain. This CDR3 comprises 19 residues. CDR3 residues: CASSQIGGDVRLAGYEQYF.

V gene TRBV10-3 combines with J gene TRBJ2-3; TCRdb names TRBD2, which stays unverified in the absence of DNA. Germline CDR1 ENHRY, CDR2 SYGVKD. The CDR3 totals 15 residues. The chain's CDR3 is CAIKPSGGSTDTQYF.

The rearrangement links TRBV12-3 or TRBV12-4 to TRBJ2-1; TCRdb outputs TRBD2, but without DNA this stays unchecked. This CDR3 has 16 residues. The CDR3 spells CASSWKSPLTTNEQFF.

This chain connects TRBV18 to TRBJ2-2; TCRdb's D call of TRBD2 is untestable without DNA. From germline, CDR1 is KGHSH and CDR2 LQKENI. The CDR3 sequence is 16 residues long. The CDR3 protein is CASSPLLPGSTGELFF. Full variable domain (outside the CDR3, taken from reference TRBV18 and TRBJ2-2): NAGVMQNPRHLVRRRGQEARLRCSPMKGHSHVYWYRQLPEEGLKFMVYLQKENIIDESGMPKERFSAEFPKEGPSILRIQQVVRGDSAAYFCASSPLLPGSTGELFFGEGSRLTVL.

V and J are TRBV10-3 and TRBJ1-4; as DNA is missing, the TRBD1 call by TCRdb cannot be tested. The CDR3 has 14 amino acids. Germline V gives CDR1 ENHRY, CDR2 SYGVKD. This CDR3 is CAAGGQGKNEKLFF.

V gene TRBV20-1 combines with J gene TRBJ2-1; TCRdb names TRBD2, which stays unverified in the absence of DNA. Germline loops: CDR1 DFQATT, CDR2 SNEGSKA (reference sequence). This CDR3 comprises 17 residues. CDR3: CSARDLKLSGRAYEQFF.

The chain employs TRBV5-4 and TRBJ2-5; TCRdb returns TRBD1, unconfirmable since there is no DNA. CDR1 SGHNT and CDR2 YYREEE come from the germline V gene (reference sequence). The CDR3 is 13 amino acids. CDR3 region: CASSDDPSETQYF.

V gene TRBV6-5 combines with J gene TRBJ2-3; TCRdb's assignment of TRBD2 cannot be checked, as there is no DNA. The CDR3 spans 16 residues. The germline V gene has CDR1 MNHEY and CDR2 SVGAGI. CDR3: CASSYSKRGGGDTQYF.

J is TRBJ2-1 and V is TRBV7-2; TCRdb selects TRBD2, and the lack of DNA leaves this call unchecked. This CDR3 is 15 amino acids long. Germline CDR1 is SGHTA and CDR2 is FQGNSA. The CDR3: CASSSRVDGYNEQFF. Looking up the rest from reference TRBV7-2 and TRBJ2-1 gives the full variable domain: GAGVSQSPSNKVTEKGKDVELRCDPISGHTALYWYRQSLGQGLEFLIYFQGNSAPDKSGLPSDRFSAERTGGSVSTLTIQRTQQEDSAVYLCASSSRVDGYNEQFFGPGTRLTVL.

This chain joins TRBV6-1 and TRBJ1-6; lacking DNA, the TRBD1 call made by TCRdb goes unchecked. Germline loops: CDR1 MNHNS, CDR2 SASEGT. The CDR3 runs to 14 residues. This chain's CDR3 is CASREQGDNSPLHF.

The V and J genes are TRBV24-1 and TRBJ2-3. Germline loops: CDR1 KGHDR, CDR2 SFDVKD. The CDR3 covers 12 residues. The CDR3 loop is CATSEFADTQYF.